The 2 T cell receptor beta chains below all came from one sample that was sequenced in a study of identical twins. A single record per CDR3 protein comes from TCRdb applying MiXCR to the 5' RACE reads. The profile covers 200,000 to 300,000 distinct CDR3 sequences, with about 10% appearing a single time and about 9% taken by the ten largest. Material for sequencing was memory T cells sorted from blood. The source is a man aged 50-60 years in good health.

The chain links TRBV29-1 to TRBJ2-1; 13 nucleotides line up with TRBD2. The junction had 9 bases not matched to a gene; V was cut back by 7 bases and J by 6 bases. The CDR3 is 15 amino acids. CDR1 is SQVTM and CDR2 is ANQGSEA in the germline V gene. The chain's CDR3 is CSGLAGGWESNEQFF. In DNA form, the CDR3 reads TGCAGCGGACTAGCGGGAGGCTGGGAATCCAATGAGCAGTTCTTC.

V usage is TRBV21-1 and J usage is TRBJ2-7; the table's D call, TRBD2, was not checked against the DNA. TRBV21-1 is a listed pseudogene. The CDR3 has 16 amino acids. Here the CDR3 reads CASTVGKAVSSYEQYF. CDR3 nucleotides: TGTGCCAGCACCGTGGGGAAAGCGGTAAGCTCCTACGAGCAGTACTTC.